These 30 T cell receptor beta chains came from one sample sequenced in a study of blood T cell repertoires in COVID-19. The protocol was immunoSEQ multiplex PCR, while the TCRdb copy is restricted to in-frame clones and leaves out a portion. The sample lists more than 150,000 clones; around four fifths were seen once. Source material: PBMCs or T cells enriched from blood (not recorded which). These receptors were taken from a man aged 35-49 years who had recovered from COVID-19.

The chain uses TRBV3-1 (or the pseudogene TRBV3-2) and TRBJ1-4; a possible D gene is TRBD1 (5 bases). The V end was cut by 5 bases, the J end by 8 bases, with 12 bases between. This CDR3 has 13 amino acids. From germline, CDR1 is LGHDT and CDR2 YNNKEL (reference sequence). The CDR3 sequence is CASSYQGEEKLFF. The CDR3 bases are TGTGCCAGCAGCTACCAGGGTGAGGAAAAACTGTTTTTT.

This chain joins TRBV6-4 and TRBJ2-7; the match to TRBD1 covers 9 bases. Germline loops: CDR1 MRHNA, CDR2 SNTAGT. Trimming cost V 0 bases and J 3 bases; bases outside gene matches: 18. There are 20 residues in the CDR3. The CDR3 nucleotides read TGTGCCAGCAGTGACTCACGACCAACCGTACAGGGGGCGATGTACTACGAGCAGTACGTC. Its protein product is CASSDSRPTVQGAMYYEQYV.

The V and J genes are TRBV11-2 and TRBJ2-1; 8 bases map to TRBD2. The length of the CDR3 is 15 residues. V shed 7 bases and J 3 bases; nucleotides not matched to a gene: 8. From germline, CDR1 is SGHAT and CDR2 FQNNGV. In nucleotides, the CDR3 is TGTGCCAGCAACCCGATGACTAGCGACTACAATGAGCAGTTCTTC. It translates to CASNPMTSDYNEQFF.

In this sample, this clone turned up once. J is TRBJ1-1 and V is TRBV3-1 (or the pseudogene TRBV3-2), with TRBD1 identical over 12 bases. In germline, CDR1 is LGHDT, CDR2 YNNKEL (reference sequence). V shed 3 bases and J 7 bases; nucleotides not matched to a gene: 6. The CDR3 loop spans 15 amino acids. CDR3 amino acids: CASSHTGQGAFEAFF. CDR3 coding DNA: TGTGCCAGCAGCCACACGGGACAGGGGGCTTTTGAAGCTTTCTTT.

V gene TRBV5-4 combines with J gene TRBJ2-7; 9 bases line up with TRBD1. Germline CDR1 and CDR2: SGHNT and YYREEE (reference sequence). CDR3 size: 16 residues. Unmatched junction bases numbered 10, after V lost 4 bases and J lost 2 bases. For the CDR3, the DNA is TGTGCCAGCAGCCCACTCACAGGGGGCGCCCCCTACGAGCAGTACTTC. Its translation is CASSPLTGGAPYEQYF.

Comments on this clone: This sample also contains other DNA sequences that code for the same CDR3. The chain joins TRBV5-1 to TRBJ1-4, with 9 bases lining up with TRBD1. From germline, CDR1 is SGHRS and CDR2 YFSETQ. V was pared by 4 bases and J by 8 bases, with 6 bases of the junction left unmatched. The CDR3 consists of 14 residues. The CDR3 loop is CASSPGQGGEKLFF. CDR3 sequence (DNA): TGCGCCAGCAGCCCGGGACAGGGAGGAGAAAAACTGTTTTTT.

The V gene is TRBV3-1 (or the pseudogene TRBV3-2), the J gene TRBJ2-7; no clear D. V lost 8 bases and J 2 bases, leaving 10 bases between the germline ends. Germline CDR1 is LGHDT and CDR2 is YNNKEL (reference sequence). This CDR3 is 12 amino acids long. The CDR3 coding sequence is TGTGCCAGCGGTAAGCTAGCCTACGAGCAGTACTTC. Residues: CASGKLAYEQYF.

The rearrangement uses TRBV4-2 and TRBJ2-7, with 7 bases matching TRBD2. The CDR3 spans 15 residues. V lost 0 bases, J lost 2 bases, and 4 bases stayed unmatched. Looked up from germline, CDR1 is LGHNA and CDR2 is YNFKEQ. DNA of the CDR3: TGTGCCAGCAGCCAAGAAGCCGCGGGAGCCTACGAGCAGTACTTC. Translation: CASSQEAAGAYEQYF.

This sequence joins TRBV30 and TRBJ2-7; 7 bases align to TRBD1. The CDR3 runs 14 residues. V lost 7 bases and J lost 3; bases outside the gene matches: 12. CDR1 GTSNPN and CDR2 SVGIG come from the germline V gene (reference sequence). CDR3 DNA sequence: TGTGCCTTAAAAACGACAGGGTCCCACTACGAGCAGTACGTC. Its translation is CALKTTGSHYEQYV.

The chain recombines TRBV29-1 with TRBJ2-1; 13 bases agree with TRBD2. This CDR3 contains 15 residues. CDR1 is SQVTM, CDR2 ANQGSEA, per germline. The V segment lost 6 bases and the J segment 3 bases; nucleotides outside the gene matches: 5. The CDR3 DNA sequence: TGCAGCGTCCTGGGACTAGCGGGACTCTACAATGAGCAGTTCTTC. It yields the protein CSVLGLAGLYNEQFF.

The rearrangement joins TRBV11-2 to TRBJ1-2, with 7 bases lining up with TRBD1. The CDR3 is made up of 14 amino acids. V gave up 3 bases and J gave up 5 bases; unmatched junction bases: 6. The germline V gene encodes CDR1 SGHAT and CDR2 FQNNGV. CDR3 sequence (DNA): TGTGCCAGCAGCTTGTCACAGGGGTGGTATGGCTACACCTTC. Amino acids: CASSLSQGWYGYTF.

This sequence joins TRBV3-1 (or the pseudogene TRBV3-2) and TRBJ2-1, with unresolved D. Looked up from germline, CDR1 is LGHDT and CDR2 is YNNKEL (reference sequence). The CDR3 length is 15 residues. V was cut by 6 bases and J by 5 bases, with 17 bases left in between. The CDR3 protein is CASRTDLNHHNEQFF. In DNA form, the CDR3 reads TGTGCCAGCAGGACCGACTTAAATCACCACAATGAGCAGTTCTTC.

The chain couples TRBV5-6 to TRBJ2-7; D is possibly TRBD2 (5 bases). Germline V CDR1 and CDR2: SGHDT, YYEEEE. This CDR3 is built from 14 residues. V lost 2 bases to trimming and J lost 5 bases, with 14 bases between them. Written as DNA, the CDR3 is TGTGCCAGCAGCTTATTTAGGCGGGCGCACGAGCAGTACGTC. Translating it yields CASSLFRRAHEQYV.

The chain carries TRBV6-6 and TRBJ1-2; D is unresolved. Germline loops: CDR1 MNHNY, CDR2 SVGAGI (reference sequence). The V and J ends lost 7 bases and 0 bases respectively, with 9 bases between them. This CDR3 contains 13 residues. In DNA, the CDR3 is TGTGCCAGCAAAGGGAGGTCTAACTATGGCTACACCTTC. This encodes CASKGRSNYGYTF.

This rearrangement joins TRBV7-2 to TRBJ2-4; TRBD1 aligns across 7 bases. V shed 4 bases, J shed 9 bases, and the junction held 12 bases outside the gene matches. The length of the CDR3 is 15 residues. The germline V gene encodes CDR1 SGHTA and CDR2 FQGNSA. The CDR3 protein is CASSSTGPRGSIQYF. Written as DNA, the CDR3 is TGTGCCAGCAGCTCGACAGGGCCCCGGGGAAGCATTCAGTACTTC.

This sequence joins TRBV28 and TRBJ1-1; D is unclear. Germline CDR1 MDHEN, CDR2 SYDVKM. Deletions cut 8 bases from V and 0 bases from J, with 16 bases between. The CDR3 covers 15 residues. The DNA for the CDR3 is TGTGCCAGCCCCAGACCGATCGGGTTGAACACTGAAGCTTTCTTT. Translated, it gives CASPRPIGLNTEAFF.

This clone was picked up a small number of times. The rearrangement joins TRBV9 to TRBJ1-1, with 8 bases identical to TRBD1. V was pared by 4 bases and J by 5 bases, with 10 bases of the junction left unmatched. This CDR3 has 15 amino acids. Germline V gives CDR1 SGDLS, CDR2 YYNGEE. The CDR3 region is CASSFEATGETEAFF. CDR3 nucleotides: TGTGCCAGCAGCTTCGAGGCGACAGGGGAGACTGAAGCTTTCTTT.

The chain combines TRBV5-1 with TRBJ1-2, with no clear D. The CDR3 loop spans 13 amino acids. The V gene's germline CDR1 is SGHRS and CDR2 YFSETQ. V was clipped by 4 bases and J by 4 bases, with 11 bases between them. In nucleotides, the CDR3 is TGCGCCAGCAGCGCGACTAGCAGCTATGGCTACACCTTC. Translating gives CASSATSSYGYTF.

In nucleotides, the CDR3 is TGTGCCAGCAGGACTGACAGTGGTGGCTACACCTTC. Its protein product is CASRTDSGGYTF. J is TRBJ1-2 and V is TRBV2; maybe TRBD1 (5 bases). Trimming removed 6 bases at V and 7 bases at J, with 12 bases between. This CDR3 has 12 residues. Germline loops: CDR1 SNHLY, CDR2 FYNNEI.

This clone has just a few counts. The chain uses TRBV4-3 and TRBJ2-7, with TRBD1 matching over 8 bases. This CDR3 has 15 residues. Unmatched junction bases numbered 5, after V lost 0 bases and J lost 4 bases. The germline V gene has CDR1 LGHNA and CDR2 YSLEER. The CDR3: CASSQDLTGGYEQYF. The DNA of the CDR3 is TGCGCCAGCAGCCAAGACCTCACAGGGGGATACGAGCAGTACTTC.

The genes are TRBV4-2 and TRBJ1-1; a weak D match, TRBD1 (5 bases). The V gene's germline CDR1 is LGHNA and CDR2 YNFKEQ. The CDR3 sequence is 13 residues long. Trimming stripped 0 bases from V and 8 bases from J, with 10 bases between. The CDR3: CASSQDRGSEAFF. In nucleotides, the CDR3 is TGTGCCAGCAGCCAAGATCGGGGGAGCGAAGCTTTCTTT.

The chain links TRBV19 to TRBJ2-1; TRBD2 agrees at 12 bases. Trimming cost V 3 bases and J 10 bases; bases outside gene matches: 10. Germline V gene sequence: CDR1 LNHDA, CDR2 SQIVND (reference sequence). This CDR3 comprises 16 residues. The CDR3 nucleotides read TGTGCCAGTAGTATCCTAGCGGGAGGGTCTAAGGTCGAGCAGTTCTTC. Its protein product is CASSILAGGSKVEQFF.

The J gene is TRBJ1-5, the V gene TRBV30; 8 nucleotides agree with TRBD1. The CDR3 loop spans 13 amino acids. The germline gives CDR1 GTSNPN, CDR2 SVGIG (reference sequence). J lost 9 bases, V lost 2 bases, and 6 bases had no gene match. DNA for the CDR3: TGTGCCTGGAGTCAGGGGGCCGGCGGGCCCCAGCATTTT. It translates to CAWSQGAGGPQHF.

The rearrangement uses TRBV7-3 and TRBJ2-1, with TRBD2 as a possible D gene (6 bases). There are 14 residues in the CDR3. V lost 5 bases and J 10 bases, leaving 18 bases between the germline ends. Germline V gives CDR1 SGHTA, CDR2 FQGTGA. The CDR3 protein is CASSVRDSSTEQFF. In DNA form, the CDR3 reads TGTGCCAGCAGCGTTCGGGACTCATCGACGGAGCAGTTCTTC. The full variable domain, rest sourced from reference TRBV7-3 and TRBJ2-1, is GAGVSQTPSNKVTEKGKYVELRCDPISGHTALYWYRQSLGQGPEFLIYFQGTGAADDSGLPNDRFFAVRPEGSVSTLKIQRTERGDSAVYLCASSVRDSSTEQFFGPGTRLTVL.

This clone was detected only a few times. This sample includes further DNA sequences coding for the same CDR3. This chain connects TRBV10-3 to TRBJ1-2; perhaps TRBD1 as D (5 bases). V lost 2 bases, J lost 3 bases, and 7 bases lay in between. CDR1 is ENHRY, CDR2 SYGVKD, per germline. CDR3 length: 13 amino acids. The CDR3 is CAISEGADYGYTF. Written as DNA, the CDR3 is TGTGCCATCAGTGAGGGGGCAGACTATGGCTACACCTTC.

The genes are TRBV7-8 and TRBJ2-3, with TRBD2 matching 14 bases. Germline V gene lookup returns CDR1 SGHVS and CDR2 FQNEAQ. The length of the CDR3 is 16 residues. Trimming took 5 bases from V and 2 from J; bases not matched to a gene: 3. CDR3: CASSRLAGGNTDTQYF. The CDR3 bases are TGTGCCAGCAGCCGACTAGCGGGAGGGAACACAGATACGCAGTATTTT.

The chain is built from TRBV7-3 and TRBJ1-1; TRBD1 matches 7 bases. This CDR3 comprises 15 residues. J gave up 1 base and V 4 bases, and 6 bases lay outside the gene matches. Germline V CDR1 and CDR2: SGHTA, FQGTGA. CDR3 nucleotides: TGTGCCAGCAGCTCCCCTAGGACAGGGAACACTGAAGCTTTCTTT. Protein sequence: CASSSPRTGNTEAFF.

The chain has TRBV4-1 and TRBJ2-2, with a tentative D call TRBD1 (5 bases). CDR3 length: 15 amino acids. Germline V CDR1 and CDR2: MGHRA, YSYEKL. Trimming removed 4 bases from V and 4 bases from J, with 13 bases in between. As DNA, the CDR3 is TGCGCCAGCAGCCCCCTGGCCAGGGTCACCGGGGAGCTGTTTTTT. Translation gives CASSPLARVTGELFF.

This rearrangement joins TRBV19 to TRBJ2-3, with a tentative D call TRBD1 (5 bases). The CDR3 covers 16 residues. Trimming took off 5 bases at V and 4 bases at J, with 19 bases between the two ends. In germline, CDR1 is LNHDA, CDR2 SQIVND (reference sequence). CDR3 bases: TGTGCCAGTAGTCCCCTGGGGCAGGGAAGAGCAGATACGCAGTATTTT. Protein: CASSPLGQGRADTQYF. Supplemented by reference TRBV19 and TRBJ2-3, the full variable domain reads DGGITQSPKYLFRKEGQNVTLSCEQNLNHDAMYWYRQDPGQGLRLIYYSQIVNDFQKGDIAEGYSVSREKKESFPLTVTSAQKNPTAFYLCASSPLGQGRADTQYFGPGTRLTVL.

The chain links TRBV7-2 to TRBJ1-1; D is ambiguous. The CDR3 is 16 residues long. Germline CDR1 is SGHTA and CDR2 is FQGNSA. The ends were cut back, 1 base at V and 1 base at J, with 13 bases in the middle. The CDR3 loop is CASSLELVPGNTEAFF. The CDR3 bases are TGTGCCAGCAGCTTAGAATTGGTTCCGGGGAACACTGAAGCTTTCTTT.